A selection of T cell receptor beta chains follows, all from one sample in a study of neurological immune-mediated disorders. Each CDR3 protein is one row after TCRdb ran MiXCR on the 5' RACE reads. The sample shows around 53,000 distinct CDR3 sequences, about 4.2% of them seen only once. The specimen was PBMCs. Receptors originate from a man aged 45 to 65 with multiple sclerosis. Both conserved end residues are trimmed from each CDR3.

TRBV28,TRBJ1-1,ASSFGGYYTEAF
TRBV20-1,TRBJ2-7,SPENRGIQEQY
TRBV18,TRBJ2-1,ASARVSYNEQF
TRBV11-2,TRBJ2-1,ASSFQGGVNEQF
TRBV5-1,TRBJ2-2,ASSLYRANTGELF
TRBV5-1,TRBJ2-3,ASSLASGPDTQY
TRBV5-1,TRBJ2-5,ASSSKETQY
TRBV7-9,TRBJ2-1,ASSMRGHNEQF
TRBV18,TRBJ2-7,ASRPGTSDGYEQY
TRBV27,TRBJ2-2,ASSAGGELF
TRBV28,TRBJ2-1,ASSFSPGKEQF
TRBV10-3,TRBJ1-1,AISEDSRPDTEAF
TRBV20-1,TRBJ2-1,SASRDRGWSNEQF
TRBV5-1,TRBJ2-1,ASSSMGTAAYNEQF
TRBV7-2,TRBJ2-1,ASSLIWRGGQGEQF
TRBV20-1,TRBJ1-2,SARGQATNYGYT
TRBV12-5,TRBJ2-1,ASGLGNEQF
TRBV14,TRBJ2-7,ASSQYGAFYEQY
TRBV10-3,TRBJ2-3,AISESTADTQY
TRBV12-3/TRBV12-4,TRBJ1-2,ASSSSGLSPYGYT
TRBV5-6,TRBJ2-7,ATAAGRRDEQY
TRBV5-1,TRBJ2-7,ASSPPGQGVNEQY
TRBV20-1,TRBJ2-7,SARLADYEQY
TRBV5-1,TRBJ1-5,ASSLGQHSNQPQH